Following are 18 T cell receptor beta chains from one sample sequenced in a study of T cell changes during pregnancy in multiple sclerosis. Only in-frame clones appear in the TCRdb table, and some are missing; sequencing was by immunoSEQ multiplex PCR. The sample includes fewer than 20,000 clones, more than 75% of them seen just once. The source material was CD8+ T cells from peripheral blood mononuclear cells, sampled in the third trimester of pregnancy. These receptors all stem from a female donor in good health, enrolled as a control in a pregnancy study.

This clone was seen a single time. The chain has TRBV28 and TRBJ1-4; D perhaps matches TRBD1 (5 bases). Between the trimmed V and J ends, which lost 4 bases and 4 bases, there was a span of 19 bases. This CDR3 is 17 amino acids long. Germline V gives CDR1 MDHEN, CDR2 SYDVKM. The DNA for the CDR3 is TGTGCCAGCAGTTCCCCTCAGGGCGGGGGATATAATGAAAAACTGTTTTTT. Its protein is CASSSPQGGGYNEKLFF.

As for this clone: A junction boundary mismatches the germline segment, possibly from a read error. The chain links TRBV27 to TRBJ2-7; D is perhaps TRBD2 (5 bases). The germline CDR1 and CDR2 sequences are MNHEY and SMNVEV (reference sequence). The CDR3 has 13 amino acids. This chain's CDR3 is CASSLSSPREQRF. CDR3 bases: TGTGCCAGCAGTTTATCTTCCCCCCGGGAACAAAGATTC.

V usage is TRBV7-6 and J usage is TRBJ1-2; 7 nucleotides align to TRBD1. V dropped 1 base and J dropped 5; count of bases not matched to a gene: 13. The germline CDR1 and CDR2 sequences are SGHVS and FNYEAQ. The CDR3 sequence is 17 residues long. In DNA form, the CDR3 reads TGTGCCAGCAGCTTAGTCCCTGGACAGGCCCCGGAGTATGGCTACACCTTC. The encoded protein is CASSLVPGQAPEYGYTF.

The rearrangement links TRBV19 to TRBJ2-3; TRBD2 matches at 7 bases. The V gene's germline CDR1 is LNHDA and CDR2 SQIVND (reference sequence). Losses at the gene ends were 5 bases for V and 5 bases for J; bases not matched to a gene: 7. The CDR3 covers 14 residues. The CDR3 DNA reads TGTGCCAGTAGTTCCCGGACTAGGGGAGATACGCAGTATTTT. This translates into CASSSRTRGDTQYF.

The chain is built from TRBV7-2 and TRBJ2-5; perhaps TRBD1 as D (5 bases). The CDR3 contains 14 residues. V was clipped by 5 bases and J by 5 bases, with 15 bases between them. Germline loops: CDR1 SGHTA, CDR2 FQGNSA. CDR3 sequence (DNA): TGTGCCAGCAGCCAAACAGGCCTGGGGGAGACCCAGTACTTC. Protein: CASSQTGLGETQYF.

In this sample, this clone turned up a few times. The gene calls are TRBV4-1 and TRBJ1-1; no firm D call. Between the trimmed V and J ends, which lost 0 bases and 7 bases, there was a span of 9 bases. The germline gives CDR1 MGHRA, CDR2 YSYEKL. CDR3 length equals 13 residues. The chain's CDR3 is CASSQDQVGEAFF. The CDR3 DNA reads TGCGCCAGCAGCCAAGATCAGGTAGGTGAAGCTTTCTTT.

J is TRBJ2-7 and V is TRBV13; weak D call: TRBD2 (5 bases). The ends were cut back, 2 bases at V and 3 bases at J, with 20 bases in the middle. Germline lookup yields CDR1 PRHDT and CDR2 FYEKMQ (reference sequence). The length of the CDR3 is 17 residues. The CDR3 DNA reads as TGTGCCAGCAGCTTAAGGTCCTTTACCTCTGGAGGCTACGAGCAGTACTTC. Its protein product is CASSLRSFTSGGYEQYF.

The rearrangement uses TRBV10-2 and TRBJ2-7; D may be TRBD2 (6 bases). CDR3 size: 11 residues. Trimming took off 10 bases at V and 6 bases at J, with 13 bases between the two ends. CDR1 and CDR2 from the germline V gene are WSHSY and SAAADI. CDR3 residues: CATLSSGEQYF. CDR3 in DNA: TGCGCCACCTTAAGTAGCGGCGAGCAGTACTTC.

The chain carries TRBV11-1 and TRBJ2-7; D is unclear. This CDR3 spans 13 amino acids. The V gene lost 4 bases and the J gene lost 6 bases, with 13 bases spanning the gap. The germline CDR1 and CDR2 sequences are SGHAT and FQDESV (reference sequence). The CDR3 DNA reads TGTGCCAGCAGCTCCCCGCTTGCCGGCGAGCAGTACTTC. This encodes CASSSPLAGEQYF.

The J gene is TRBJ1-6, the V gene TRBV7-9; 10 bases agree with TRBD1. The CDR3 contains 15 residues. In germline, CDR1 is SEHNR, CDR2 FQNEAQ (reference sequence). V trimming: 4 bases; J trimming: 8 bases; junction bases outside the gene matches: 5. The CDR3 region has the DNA TGTGCCAGCAGCTATGGACAGGGGGGCCATTCACCCCTCCACTTT. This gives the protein CASSYGQGGHSPLHF.

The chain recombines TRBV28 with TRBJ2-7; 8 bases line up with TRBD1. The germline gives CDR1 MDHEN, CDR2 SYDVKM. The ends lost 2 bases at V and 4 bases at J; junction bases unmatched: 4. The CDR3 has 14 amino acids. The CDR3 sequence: CASSLRTGRYEQYF. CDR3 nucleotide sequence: TGTGCCAGCAGTTTAAGGACAGGGAGGTACGAGCAGTACTTC.

The CDR3 here is CASSSPPDRAGTQYF. CDR3 coding DNA: TGTGCCAGCAGTTCCCCTCCCGACAGGGCTGGGACCCAGTACTTC. The V call is TRBV6-5, the J call TRBJ2-5, with 7 bases lining up with TRBD1. With 4 bases clipped from V and 7 bases from J, the junction kept 12 bases outside the gene matches. Germline CDR1 and CDR2: MNHEY and SVGAGI. This CDR3 has 15 amino acids.

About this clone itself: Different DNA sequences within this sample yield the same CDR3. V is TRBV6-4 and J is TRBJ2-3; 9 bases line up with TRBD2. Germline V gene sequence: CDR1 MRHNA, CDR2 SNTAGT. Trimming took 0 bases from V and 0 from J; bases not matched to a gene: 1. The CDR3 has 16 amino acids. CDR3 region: CASSDSAGGSTDTQYF. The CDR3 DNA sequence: TGTGCCAGCAGTGACTCAGCGGGGGGAAGCACAGATACGCAGTATTTT.

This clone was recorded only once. The CDR3 spells CASSQAGTGSGANVLTF. The CDR3 DNA sequence: TGCGCCAGCAGCCAAGCCGGGACAGGCTCTGGGGCCAACGTCCTGACTTTC. The chain links TRBV4-3 to TRBJ2-6, with 8 bases aligning to TRBD1. CDR3 length: 17 residues. CDR1 LGHNA and CDR2 YSLEER come from the germline V gene. J was trimmed by 0 bases and V by 1 base; bases with no gene match: 2.

CDR3 nucleotides: TGTGCCAGCAGCCAAGGGGTTTACAATGAGCAGTTCTTC. As protein: CASSQGVYNEQFF. The chain employs TRBV9 and TRBJ2-1, with a possible D match to TRBD1 (5 bases). The CDR3 is 13 residues long. Trimming shortened V by 4 bases and J by 4 bases, and 9 bases separated the two germline ends. In germline, CDR1 is SGDLS, CDR2 YYNGEE.

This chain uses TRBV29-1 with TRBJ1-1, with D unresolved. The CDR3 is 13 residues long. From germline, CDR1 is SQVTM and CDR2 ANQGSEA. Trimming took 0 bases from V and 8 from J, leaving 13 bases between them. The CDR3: CSVEDRGIAEAFF. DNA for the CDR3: TGCAGCGTTGAAGATCGAGGCATCGCGGAAGCTTTCTTT. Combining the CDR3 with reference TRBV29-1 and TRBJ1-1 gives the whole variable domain SAVISQKPSRDICQRGTSLTIQCQVDSQVTMMFWYRQQPGQSLTLIATANQGSEATYESGFVIDKFPISRPNLTFSTLTVSNMSPEDSSIYLCSVEDRGIAEAFFGQGTRLTVV.

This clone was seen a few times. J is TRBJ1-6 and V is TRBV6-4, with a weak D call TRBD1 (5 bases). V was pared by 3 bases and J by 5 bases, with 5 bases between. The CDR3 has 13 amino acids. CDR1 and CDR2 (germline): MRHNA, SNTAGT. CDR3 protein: CASSEQDNSPLHF. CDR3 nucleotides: TGTGCCAGCAGTGAACAGGATAATTCACCCCTCCACTTT.

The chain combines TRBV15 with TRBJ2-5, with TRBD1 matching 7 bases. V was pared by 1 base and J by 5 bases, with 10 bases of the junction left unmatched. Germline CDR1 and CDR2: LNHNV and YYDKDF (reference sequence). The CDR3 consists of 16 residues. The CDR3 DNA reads TGTGCCACCAGCAGAGTGGCAGGGGGAAGAGGGGAGACCCAGTACTTC. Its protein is CATSRVAGGRGETQYF.